This passage covers 30 T cell receptor beta chains from one sample sequenced in a study of blood T cells in healthy people across ages. Combining a sample-barcoded 5' primer with a J-beta primer mix, a second PCR ran for 7 to 11 cycles. TCRdb fed the 5' RACE reads into MiXCR, producing one record per CDR3 protein. There are roughly 1.9 million distinct CDR3 sequences in the sample; 39% occur only once, and 23% lies in the top ten. The specimen was blood. The receptor set was obtained from a human donor in good health.

V is TRBV20-1 and J is TRBJ2-7; D gene unclear. V lost 1 base to trimming and J lost 2 bases, with 6 bases between them. Germline CDR1 is DFQATT and CDR2 is SNEGSKA (reference sequence). The CDR3 is 12 residues long. The chain's CDR3 is CSARVDAYEQYF. The CDR3 nucleotides read TGCAGTGCTAGAGTTGATGCCTACGAGCAGTACTTC.

This clonotype was detected only a few times. V and J are TRBV20-1 and TRBJ1-5, with a tentative D call TRBD1 (5 bases). The CDR3 contains 14 residues. Trimming cost V 2 bases and J 6 bases, with 14 bases left between them. CDR1 is DFQATT, CDR2 SNEGSKA, per germline (reference sequence). CDR3 DNA sequence: TGCAGTGCTAGATCCAGGGTGGGGGGTCAGCCCCAGCATTTT. Protein: CSARSRVGGQPQHF.

The chain couples TRBV7-2 to TRBJ2-1, with TRBD2 matching 11 bases. V trimming: 2 bases; J trimming: 8 bases; junction bases outside the gene matches: 5. The CDR3 spans 15 residues. Germline V gene lookup returns CDR1 SGHTA and CDR2 FQGNSA. The CDR3 DNA reads as TGTGCCAGCAGCTTATTAACTAGCGGGGGCTATGAGCAGTTCTTC. The encoded protein is CASSLLTSGGYEQFF.

The V and J genes are TRBV27 and TRBJ1-2; 7 nucleotides line up with TRBD1. Germline V CDR1 and CDR2: MNHEY, SMNVEV (reference sequence). V shed 6 bases and J 1 base; nucleotides not matched to a gene: 8. This CDR3 spans 15 amino acids. Here the CDR3 reads CASRKQGQGNYGYTF. Written as DNA, the CDR3 is TGTGCCAGCAGGAAACAGGGGCAGGGTAACTATGGCTACACCTTC.

This clonotype was observed a handful of times. The V and J genes are TRBV29-1 and TRBJ1-2; TRBD1 matches at 8 bases. J gave up 3 bases and V 6 bases, and 6 bases lay outside the gene matches. The CDR3 spans 13 residues. CDR1 is SQVTM and CDR2 is ANQGSEA in the germline V gene. DNA of the CDR3: TGCAGCGTGGCGGAGACAGGGGACTATGGCTACACCTTC. Protein: CSVAETGDYGYTF.

The chain has TRBV6-2 or TRBV6-3 and TRBJ2-1; D unclear. The CDR3 extends over 18 amino acids. The V end lost 0 bases, the J end lost 2 bases, and 17 bases lay between the germline ends. Germline loops: CDR1 MNHEY, CDR2 SVGEGT. The CDR3 bases are TGTGCCAGCAGTTACTCCCCGAGGCTCTCGCTTACCTACAATGAGCAGTTCTTC. The encoded protein is CASSYSPRLSLTYNEQFF.

This sequence joins TRBV2 and TRBJ2-3, with D tentatively TRBD1 (5 bases). Trimming cost V 4 bases and J 2 bases, with 10 bases left between them. Germline assignment: CDR1 SNHLY and CDR2 FYNNEI. The CDR3 extends over 14 amino acids. Here the CDR3 reads CASSAGLDTDTQYF. CDR3 nucleotides: TGTGCCAGCAGTGCAGGGCTCGACACAGATACGCAGTATTTT.

This clonotype has more than one count but fewer than ten. The rearrangement links TRBV25-1 to TRBJ1-2; D gene ambiguous. Per the germline V gene, CDR1 is MGHDK and CDR2 is SYGVNS. V was shortened by 3 bases and J by 4 bases, with 9 bases between the two germline ends. This CDR3 is built from 13 residues. The CDR3, as DNA: TGTGCCAGCAGTGAGGACTATGTCTATGGCTACACCTTC. Its translation is CASSEDYVYGYTF.

This clonotype has more than one count but fewer than ten. CDR3 residues: CASSRGGPLSNQPQHF. CDR3 DNA: TGTGCCAGCAGCCGAGGCGGGCCTTTGAGCAATCAGCCCCAGCATTTT. This sequence joins TRBV7-2 and TRBJ1-5; D call uncertain. The germline V and J ends were trimmed by 5 bases and 1 base, with 15 bases remaining between them. The CDR3 loop spans 16 amino acids. Germline V gene sequence: CDR1 SGHTA, CDR2 FQGNSA.

The rearrangement joins TRBV25-1 to TRBJ1-6; maybe TRBD1 (5 bases). Per germline, CDR1 MGHDK and CDR2 SYGVNS. The CDR3 runs 15 residues. Trimming removed 10 bases at V and 7 bases at J, with 20 bases between. DNA for the CDR3: TGTGCCACTAGGGGAGGGAGGTTCGGGAATTCACCCCTCCACTTT. This sequence encodes CATRGGRFGNSPLHF.

As regards this clonotype: One end of the junction is discordant with germline, which a read error may explain. The chain links TRBV6-6 to TRBJ1-5; D remains unclear. In germline, CDR1 is MNHNY, CDR2 SVGAGI (reference sequence). This CDR3 has 17 residues. In DNA form, the CDR3 reads TGTGCCGGCAGTTACTCGTTGAGAGGGTATGTCAATCAGCCCCAGCATTTT. This translates into CAGSYSLRGYVNQPQHF.

This clonotype was seen a handful of times. CDR3 in amino acids: CASSTGGIYGYTF. As DNA, the CDR3 is TGTGCCAGCAGTACAGGGGGCATCTATGGCTACACCTTC. The chain carries TRBV6-2 or TRBV6-3 and TRBJ1-2, with 9 bases that match TRBD1. The CDR3 contains 13 residues. Germline lookup yields CDR1 MNHEY and CDR2 SVGEGT. The junction had 2 bases not matched to a gene; V was cut back by 5 bases and J by 4 bases.

The chain combines TRBV29-1 with TRBJ2-5; 8 nucleotides align to TRBD1. The V gene end was trimmed by 4 bases and the J gene end by 11 bases; junction bases not matched to a gene: 15. CDR1 and CDR2 (germline): SQVTM, ANQGSEA. The CDR3 runs to 14 residues. CDR3 region: CSVVGDRTLNEQYF. In nucleotides, the CDR3 is TGCAGCGTTGTAGGGGACAGGACCCTCAATGAGCAGTACTTC.

V usage is TRBV29-1 and J usage is TRBJ1-4; 9 bases line up with TRBD1. The CDR3 runs 15 residues. Losses at the gene ends were 0 bases for V and 7 bases for J; bases not matched to a gene: 6. From germline, CDR1 is SQVTM and CDR2 ANQGSEA. Here the CDR3 DNA reads TGCAGCGTTGAAGATCCTTACAGGGGGCGTGAAAAACTGTTTTTT. It specifies CSVEDPYRGREKLFF.

This clonotype was counted a few times. The rearrangement joins TRBV7-2 to TRBJ2-1; TRBD2 is a possible D gene (6 bases). Germline V CDR1 and CDR2: SGHTA, FQGNSA. The CDR3 extends over 16 amino acids. V dropped 5 bases and J dropped 6 bases, with 20 bases sitting between them. CDR3: CASSPVLGTGVNEQFF. Here the CDR3 DNA reads TGTGCCAGCAGCCCCGTCCTGGGGACTGGAGTCAATGAGCAGTTCTTC.

This clonotype was seen once. The V gene is TRBV3-1, the J gene TRBJ1-2; unclear D gene. The CDR3 is 11 amino acids. Trimming removed 4 bases at V and 8 bases at J, with 8 bases between. Germline CDR1 and CDR2: LGHDT and YNNKEL (reference sequence). This CDR3 reads CASSLNTGYTF. The DNA for the CDR3 is TGTGCCAGCAGCCTCAATACGGGCTACACCTTC.

This clonotype was observed a handful of times. This sequence joins TRBV7-8 and TRBJ1-5; D is unresolved. V lost 8 bases to trimming and J lost 0 bases, with 8 bases between them. Germline CDR1 reads SGHVS; CDR2 reads FQNEAQ. The CDR3 is 13 amino acids. CDR3 coding DNA: TGTGCCAGCGGAGATAATAGCAATCAGCCCCAGCATTTT. Protein product: CASGDNSNQPQHF.

The gene calls are TRBV29-1 and TRBJ2-1, with D perhaps matching TRBD1 (7 bases). This CDR3 contains 13 residues. V gave up 6 bases and J gave up 6 bases, with 15 bases separating them. CDR1 is SQVTM and CDR2 is ANQGSEA in the germline V gene. CDR3: CSVRRAGGNEQFF. CDR3 DNA: TGCAGCGTCAGGAGGGCAGGGGGCAATGAGCAGTTCTTC.

The gene calls are TRBV5-1 and TRBJ1-3; 7 nucleotides align to TRBD1. The germline V gene has CDR1 SGHRS and CDR2 YFSETQ. Trimming removed 3 bases from V and 0 bases from J; junction bases left unmatched: 3. CDR3 size: 15 residues. CDR3 region: CASSYTGASGNTIYF. CDR3 nucleotide sequence: TGCGCCAGCAGCTATACAGGGGCCTCTGGAAACACCATATATTTT.

In its sample, this clonotype was seen a few times. Relative to the germline gene, one junction end is altered; a read error may explain this. The V call is TRBV4-3, the J call TRBJ2-6; 9 bases align to TRBD1. Germline V CDR1 and CDR2: LGHNA, YSLEER. The CDR3 runs 17 residues. CDR3 bases: TGCGCCAGTAGCCAAACGACAGGGGGAGGTGGGGCCAACGTCCTGACTTTC. Encoded protein: CASSQTTGGGGANVLTF.

On this clonotype itself: Relative to the germline gene, one junction end is altered; a read error may explain this. The chain employs TRBV29-1 and TRBJ2-5; D not resolved. CDR1 and CDR2 from the germline V gene are SQVTM and ANQGSEA. The CDR3 is 12 residues long. The CDR3 protein is CSVGRIQGTQYF. The DNA for the CDR3 is TGCAGCGTTGGACGGATCCAAGGGACCCAGTACTTC.

A few counts support this clonotype. The chain joins TRBV20-1 to TRBJ2-3, with 8 bases aligning to TRBD2. In germline, CDR1 is DFQATT, CDR2 SNEGSKA (reference sequence). Trimming took 0 bases from V and 0 from J; bases not matched to a gene: 17. This CDR3 has 20 residues. The DNA of the CDR3 is TGCAGTGCTAGAGACCCGCGGGGTCGGGGGGGTCCTACTAGCACAGATACGCAGTATTTT. This translates into CSARDPRGRGGPTSTDTQYF.

The genes are TRBV28 and TRBJ1-1; maybe TRBD1 (6 bases). The CDR3 loop spans 13 amino acids. Germline values: CDR1 MDHEN, CDR2 SYDVKM. V gave up 7 bases and J gave up 2 bases, with 11 bases separating them. As DNA, the CDR3 is TGTGCCAGCACCCAGGACAGAAACACTGAAGCTTTCTTT. Protein: CASTQDRNTEAFF.

To note about this clonotype: At one of its ends the junction is not consistent with the germline gene, which may arise from a read error. The chain carries TRBV6-1 and TRBJ2-1, with 7 bases fitting TRBD1. CDR1 is MNHNS and CDR2 is SASEGT in the germline V gene. The CDR3 is made up of 16 amino acids. Here the CDR3 DNA reads TGTGCCAGCTACCCGACAGGGACCAGGAAAAACGATGAGCAGTTCTTT. As protein: CASYPTGTRKNDEQFF.

The chain combines TRBV7-2 with TRBJ2-4; D possibly uses TRBD1 or TRBD2 (5 bases each). With the DNA end fitting TRBJ2-7 better, the J assignment may be wrong. The CDR3 extends over 14 amino acids. Per germline, CDR1 SGHTA and CDR2 FQGNSA. CDR3 protein: CASSSVGVSYEQYF. CDR3 sequence (DNA): TGTGCCAGCAGCTCGGTGGGGGTATCCTACGAGCAGTACTTC.

This clonotype came up a few times. The chain carries TRBV10-3 and TRBJ2-1, with 7 bases that match TRBD2. The CDR3 extends over 17 amino acids. Germline loops: CDR1 ENHRY, CDR2 SYGVKD. The junction had 13 bases not matched to a gene; V was cut back by 1 base and J by 7 bases. The CDR3 loop reads CAISEFNSGRLGNEQFF. The CDR3 DNA reads as TGTGCCATCAGTGAGTTTAATAGCGGGCGCCTCGGGAATGAGCAGTTCTTC.

Here the CDR3 reads CASSLSPGSGGPMGEQYF. CDR3 bases: TGTGCCAGCAGCCTCTCTCCGGGGAGCGGGGGGCCCATGGGCGAGCAGTACTTC. The chain recombines TRBV7-2 with TRBJ2-7, with TRBD2 matching over 9 bases. Looked up from germline, CDR1 is SGHTA and CDR2 is FQGNSA. V lost 5 bases, J lost 6 bases, and 20 bases stayed unmatched. This CDR3 has 18 residues.

A few counts support this clonotype. The rearrangement uses TRBV5-1 and TRBJ1-4, with D possibly TRBD1 on 5 matching bases. CDR1 is SGHRS and CDR2 is YFSETQ in the germline V gene. Trimming stripped 7 bases from V and 4 bases from J, with 11 bases between. The CDR3 is 13 amino acids. CDR3 sequence reads: CASRRDFNEKLFF. The CDR3 DNA sequence: TGCGCCAGCCGAAGGGACTTTAATGAAAAACTGTTTTTT.

This clonotype has at least ten counts. V is TRBV5-1 and J is TRBJ2-7, with D tentatively TRBD1 or TRBD2 (6 bases each). V was cut by 2 bases and J by 5 bases, with 11 bases left in between. CDR3 length: 13 residues. Germline-derived CDR1 and CDR2 are SGHRS and YFSETQ. The CDR3 region is CASSFPGAHEQYF. In DNA form, the CDR3 reads TGCGCCAGCAGCTTTCCGGGGGCCCACGAGCAGTACTTC.

The genes are TRBV4-3 and TRBJ2-4; 7 bases are a match to TRBD2. The junction had 9 bases not matched to a gene; V was cut back by 3 bases and J by 7 bases. This CDR3 has 15 residues. Germline loops: CDR1 LGHNA, CDR2 YSLEER. The CDR3 sequence is CASSHAKRGGNIQYF. As DNA, the CDR3 is TGCGCCAGCAGCCACGCCAAGCGGGGAGGGAACATTCAGTACTTC.